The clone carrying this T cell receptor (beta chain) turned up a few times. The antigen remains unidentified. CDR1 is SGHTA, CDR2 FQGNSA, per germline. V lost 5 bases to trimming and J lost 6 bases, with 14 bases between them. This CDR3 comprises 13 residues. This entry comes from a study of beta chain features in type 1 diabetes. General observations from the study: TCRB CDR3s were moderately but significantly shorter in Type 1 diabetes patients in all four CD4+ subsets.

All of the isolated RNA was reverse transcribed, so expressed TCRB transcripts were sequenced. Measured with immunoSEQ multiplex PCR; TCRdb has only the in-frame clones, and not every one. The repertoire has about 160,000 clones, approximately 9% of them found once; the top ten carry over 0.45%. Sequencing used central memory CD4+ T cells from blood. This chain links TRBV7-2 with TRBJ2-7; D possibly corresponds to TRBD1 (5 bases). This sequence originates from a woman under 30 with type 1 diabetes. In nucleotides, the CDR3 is TGTGCCAGCAGCCAATACAGGTTGGGCGAGCAGTACTTC. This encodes CASSQYRLGEQYF.